The next 2 T cell receptor beta chains were all read from a single sample in a study of response to subunit inactivated influenza vaccine. TCRdb reprocessed the RT-PCR reads via MiXCR and lists one record per CDR3 protein. Of about 520,000 distinct CDR3 sequences in the sample, about 25% were seen once. Sequenced material: CD4+ T cells sorted from PBMCs, taken roughly 5 days after vaccination. These receptors all come from a man aged 45-60 years who received an inactivated influenza vaccine.

This chain links TRBV12-3 or TRBV12-4 with TRBJ1-4; D is unresolved. Deletions cut 6 bases from V and 5 bases from J, with 10 bases between. The CDR3 runs to 13 residues. CDR3 nucleotides: TGTGCCAGCAGCTTCGGGTACAATGAAAAACTGTTTTTT. Its protein product is CASSFGYNEKLFF.

This clonotype was seen more than once but under ten times. The rearrangement joins TRBV29-1 to TRBJ1-2, with TRBD1 matching 9 bases. The CDR3 has 12 residues. Germline CDR1 and CDR2: SQVTM and ANQGSEA. The junction had 9 bases not matched to a gene; V was cut back by 6 bases and J by 10 bases. Here the CDR3 DNA reads TGCAGCGTAAACCCACAGGGGGCCCTCTACACCTTC. Translation: CSVNPQGALYTF.